This T cell receptor beta chain was recovered during a study of Ad26.COV2.S vaccination and SARS-CoV-2 variants. On the study more broadly: Intramuscular Ad26.COV2.S doses were given once or twice, 56 days apart.

Indicated treatment: around 19 received Ad26.COV2.S at low or high dose, single or two shots; a few received placebo; per-sample allocation not given. Collection of the samples took place on day 63 after the first injection of vaccine or placebo. Vaccination used an Ad26 vector expressing Wuhan-strain SARS-CoV-2 spike. J gave up 7 bases and V 0 bases, and 8 bases lay outside the gene matches. Germline lookup yields CDR1 MGHRA and CDR2 YSYEKL. The CDR3 has 16 residues. Study results and limitations: Those who received vaccine or placebo ended up with similar non-spike TCR breadth.

Libraries were prepared by immunoSEQ multiplex PCR; TCRdb keeps only in-frame clonotypes and omits some of them. The table shows roughly 410,000 clones, with roughly 80% occurring only once. On this clone itself: Its antigen is unknown.

The receptor was derived from a person aged 18-60 years who received the Ad26.COV2.S COVID-19 vaccine or a placebo. V and J are TRBV4-1 and TRBJ2-1, with 8 bases lining up with TRBD2. The source was peripheral blood, collected in a trial of Ad26.COV2.S vaccine versus placebo. The CDR3 is CASSQDAAGVSNEQFF. CDR3 coding DNA: TGCGCCAGCAGCCAAGATGCAGCGGGAGTCTCAAATGAGCAGTTCTTC.